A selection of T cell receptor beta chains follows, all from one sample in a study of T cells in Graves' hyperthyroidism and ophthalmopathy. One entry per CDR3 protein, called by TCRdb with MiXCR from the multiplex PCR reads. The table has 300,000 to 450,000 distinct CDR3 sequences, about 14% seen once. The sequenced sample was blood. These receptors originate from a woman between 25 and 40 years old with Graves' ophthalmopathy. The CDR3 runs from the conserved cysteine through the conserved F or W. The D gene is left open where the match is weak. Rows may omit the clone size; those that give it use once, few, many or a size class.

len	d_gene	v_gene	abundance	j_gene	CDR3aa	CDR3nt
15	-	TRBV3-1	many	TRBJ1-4	CASTKRGVTNEKLFF	TGTGCCAGCACCAAGCGGGGGGTGACTAATGAAAAACTGTTTTTT
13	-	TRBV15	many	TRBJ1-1	CATSSNLDSEAFF	TGTGCCACCAGCAGCAATTTAGACAGTGAAGCTTTCTTT
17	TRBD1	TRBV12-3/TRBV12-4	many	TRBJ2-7	CASSSPTDRSLRDEQYF	TGTGCCAGCAGTTCGCCGACGGACAGGAGTCTTCGTGACGAGCAGTACTTC
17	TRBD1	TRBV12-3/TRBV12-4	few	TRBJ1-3	CASSFPGQGAGGNTIYF	TGTGCCAGCAGTTTCCCCGGACAGGGGGCTGGTGGAAACACCATATATTTT
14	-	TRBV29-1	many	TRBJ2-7	CSVEDSKGSYEQYF	TGCAGCGTTGAAGATTCGAAGGGCAGCTACGAGCAGTACTTC
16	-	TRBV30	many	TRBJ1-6	CAWSVAPQGHNSPLHF	TGTGCCTGGAGTGTTGCTCCGCAGGGGCATAATTCACCCCTCCACTTT
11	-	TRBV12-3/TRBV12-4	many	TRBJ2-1	CASSLSHEQFF	TGTGCCAGCAGTTTGTCCCATGAGCAGTTCTTC
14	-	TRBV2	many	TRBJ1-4	CASSDDNLNEKLFF	TGTGCCAGCAGTGATGACAATCTTAATGAAAAACTGTTTTTT
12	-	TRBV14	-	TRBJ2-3	CASSQSVDTQYF	TGTGCCAGCAGCCAAAGTGTGGATACGCAGTATTTT
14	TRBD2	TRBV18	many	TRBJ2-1	CASSPGTSGNEQFF	TGTGCCAGCTCACCCGGGACTAGCGGAAATGAGCAGTTCTTC
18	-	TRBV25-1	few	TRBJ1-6	CASSRGIAGASYNSPLHF	TGTGCCAGCAGCCGGGGGATCGCGGGGGCCTCCTATAATTCACCCCTCCACTTT
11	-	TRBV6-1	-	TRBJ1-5	CASSELPDLIF	TGTGCCAGCAGTGAATTGCCGGACTTGATTTTT
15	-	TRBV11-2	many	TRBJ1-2	CASSHTSARMGGYTF	TGTGCCAGCAGCCATACTAGTGCAAGGATGGGGGGCTACACCTTC
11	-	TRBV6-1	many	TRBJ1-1	CASSSRVQAFF	TGTGCCAGCAGTTCCAGGGTGCAAGCTTTCTTT
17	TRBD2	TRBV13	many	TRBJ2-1	CASSSQGGGPDYNEQFF	TGTGCCAGCAGCTCCCAGGGCGGGGGGCCGGACTACAATGAGCAGTTCTTC
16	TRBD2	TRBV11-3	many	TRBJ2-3	CASSPRLAGGPDTQYF	TGTGCCAGCAGCCCCAGACTAGCGGGGGGGCCGGATACGCAGTATTTT
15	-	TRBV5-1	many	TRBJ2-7	CASSYSGQSAYEQYF	TGCGCCAGCAGTTACAGCGGACAGAGCGCCTACGAGCAGTACTTC
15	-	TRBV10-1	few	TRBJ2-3	CASSERRGRLDTQYF	TGCGCCAGCAGTGAACGGCGGGGGCGCCTGGATACGCAGTATTTT
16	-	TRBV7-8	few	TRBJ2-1	CASRMSIGGAYNEQFF	TGTGCCAGCAGGATGTCTATTGGTGGGGCCTACAATGAGCAGTTCTTC
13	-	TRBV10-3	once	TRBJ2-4	CAISEYGGNIQYF	TGTGCCATCAGTGAGTACGGTGGGAACATTCAGTACTTC
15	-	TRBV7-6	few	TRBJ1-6	CASSLAGRGYSPLHF	TGTGCCAGCAGCTTAGCGGGCAGGGGTTATTCACCCCTCCACTTT
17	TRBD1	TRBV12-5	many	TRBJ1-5	CASGMGDRGRWAQPQHF	TGTGCTAGTGGTATGGGGGACAGGGGGCGGTGGGCTCAGCCCCAGCATTTT
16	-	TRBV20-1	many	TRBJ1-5	CSASVGAVWGNQPQHF	TGCAGTGCTAGCGTGGGTGCGGTCTGGGGCAATCAGCCCCAGCATTTT
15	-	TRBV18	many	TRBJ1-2	CASSPPTGPNYGYTF	TGTGCCAGCTCACCACCTACAGGGCCAAACTATGGCTACACCTTC
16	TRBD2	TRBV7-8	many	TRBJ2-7	CASSLISGGASFEQYF	TGTGCCAGCAGCTTAATTAGCGGGGGGGCTTCTTTCGAGCAGTACTTC
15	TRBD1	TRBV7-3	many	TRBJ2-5	CASSLGQGAEETQYF	TGTGCCAGCAGCTTGGGACAGGGGGCCGAGGAGACCCAGTACTTC
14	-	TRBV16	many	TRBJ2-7	CASSSYRATYEQYF	TGTGCCAGCAGCTCATACCGGGCTACCTACGAGCAGTACTTC
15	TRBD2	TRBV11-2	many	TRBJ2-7	CASSLELAVSYEQYF	TGTGCCAGCAGCTTAGAACTAGCGGTTAGCTACGAGCAGTACTTC
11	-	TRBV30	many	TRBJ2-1	CAWSVRNEQFF	TGTGCCTGGAGTGTCAGGAATGAGCAGTTCTTC